This TCR beta chain appears in the sequencing data of a study of T cell changes during pregnancy in multiple sclerosis. Generated by immunoSEQ multiplex PCR, the TCRdb table keeps only in-frame clones and is missing some. This table has about 41,000 clones, approximately 90% appearing once. Germline V gives CDR1 LGHNA, CDR2 YNFKEQ. The CDR3 is 15 amino acids. J gave up 2 bases and V 0 bases, and 1 base lay outside the gene matches. This clone has a single count. The chain has TRBV4-2 and TRBJ2-5; 9 bases agree with TRBD2. The TCR originated in a female donor with multiple sclerosis, enrolled in a pregnancy study. Sample: CD8+ T cells from peripheral blood mononuclear cells, taken in the third trimester of pregnancy. The CDR3 sequence is CASSQERGGQETQYF. The CDR3 nucleotides are TGTGCCAGCAGCCAAGAGCGGGGGGGACAAGAGACCCAGTACTTC.